The clone carrying this TCR beta chain was seen a single time. The data stem from a study of T cell changes during pregnancy in multiple sclerosis. With 3 bases removed from V and 5 bases from J, the gap between germline ends came to 20 bases. The CDR3 extends over 16 amino acids. From germline, CDR1 is SGHRS and CDR2 YFSETQ. The table came from immunoSEQ multiplex PCR; TCRdb's copy has only in-frame clones and leaves some out. The repertoire holds more than 65,000 clones, with just over 90% as singletons. This specimen was CD4+ T cells from peripheral blood mononuclear cells, taken before pregnancy. The chain employs TRBV5-1 and TRBJ2-5; D may be TRBD2 (5 bases). This receptor was identified in a female donor with multiple sclerosis, enrolled in a pregnancy study. CDR3 sequence: CASSSLEAGAEETQYF. The CDR3 region has the DNA TGCGCCAGCAGCTCTTTGGAGGCGGGCGCGGAGGAGACCCAGTACTTC.